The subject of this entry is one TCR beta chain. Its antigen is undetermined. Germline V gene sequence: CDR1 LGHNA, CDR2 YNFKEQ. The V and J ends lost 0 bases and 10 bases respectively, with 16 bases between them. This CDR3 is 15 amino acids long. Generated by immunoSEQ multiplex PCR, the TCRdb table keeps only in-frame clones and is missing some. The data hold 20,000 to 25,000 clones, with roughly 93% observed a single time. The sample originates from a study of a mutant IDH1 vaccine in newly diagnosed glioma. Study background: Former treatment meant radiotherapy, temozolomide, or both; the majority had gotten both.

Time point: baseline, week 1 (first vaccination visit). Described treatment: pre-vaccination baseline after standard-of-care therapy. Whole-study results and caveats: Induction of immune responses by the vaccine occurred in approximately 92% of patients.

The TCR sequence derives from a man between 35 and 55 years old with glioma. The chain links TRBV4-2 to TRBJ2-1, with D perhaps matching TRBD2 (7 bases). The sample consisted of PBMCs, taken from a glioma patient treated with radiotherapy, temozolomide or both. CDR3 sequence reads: CASSQEGGVQREQFF. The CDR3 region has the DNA TGTGCCAGCAGCCAAGAAGGGGGGGTACAAAGGGAGCAGTTCTTC.